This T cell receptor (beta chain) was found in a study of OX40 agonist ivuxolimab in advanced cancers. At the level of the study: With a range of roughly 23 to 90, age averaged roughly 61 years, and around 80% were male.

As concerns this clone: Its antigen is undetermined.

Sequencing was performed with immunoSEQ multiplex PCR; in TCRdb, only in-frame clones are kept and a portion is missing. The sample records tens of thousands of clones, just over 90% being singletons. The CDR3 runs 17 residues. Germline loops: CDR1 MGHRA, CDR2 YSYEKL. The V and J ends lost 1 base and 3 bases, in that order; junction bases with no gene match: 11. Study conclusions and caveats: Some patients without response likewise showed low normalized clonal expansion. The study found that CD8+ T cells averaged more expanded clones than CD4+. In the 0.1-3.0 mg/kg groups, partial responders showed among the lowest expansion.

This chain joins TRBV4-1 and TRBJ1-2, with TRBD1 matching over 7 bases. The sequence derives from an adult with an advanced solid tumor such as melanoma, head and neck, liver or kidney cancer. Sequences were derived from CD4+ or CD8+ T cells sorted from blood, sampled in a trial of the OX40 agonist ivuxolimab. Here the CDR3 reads CASSQGAGTGVDYGYTF. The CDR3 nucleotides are TGCGCCAGCAGCCAAGGTGCAGGAACAGGGGTAGACTATGGCTACACCTTC.